This TCR beta chain was identified in a study of cytomegalovirus exposure and HLA in healthy donors. Overall study context: Later analysis reported that the 120 or so validation repertoires shared the platform of the approximately 670 first-cohort repertoires. Whole-study results and caveats: The authors listed roughly 150 TCR beta chains as cytomegalovirus-associated.

Points on this clone: Antigen unknown.

The donors belonged to the roughly 130-subject validation cohort, separate from the roughly 720-subject first cohort. Generated by immunoSEQ multiplex PCR, the TCRdb table keeps only in-frame clones and is missing some. The table lists tens of thousands of clones, roughly 95% of them singletons. The CDR3 length is 16 residues. Deletions cut 0 bases from V and 1 base from J, with 11 bases between. Germline V gene lookup returns CDR1 SGHRS and CDR2 YFSETQ. The rearrangement links TRBV5-1 to TRBJ2-1; D possibly corresponds to TRBD2 (5 bases). The sample consisted of PBMCs. The receptor was derived from a woman under 30 in good health and CMV-seropositive. Here the CDR3 DNA reads TGCGCCAGCAGCTTGGGCGGGCCTCAATCCTACAATGAGCAGTTCTTC. Translation: CASSLGGPQSYNEQFF. The entire variable domain, with the rest obtained from reference TRBV5-1 and TRBJ2-1, is as follows: KAGVTQTPRYLIKTRGQQVTLSCSPISGHRSVSWYQQTPGQGLQFLFEYFSETQRNKGNFPGRFSGRQFSNSRSEMNVSTLELGDSALYLCASSLGGPQSYNEQFFGPGTRLTVL.